This T cell receptor beta chain was sequenced during a study of a mutant IDH1 vaccine in newly diagnosed glioma (dated by TCRdb to the early 2020s). Regarding the complete study: Patients received eight vaccinations in weeks 1, 3, 5, 7, 11, 15, 19 and 23, corresponding to visits V03 through V10. For exploratory analyses, longitudinal TCRB deep sequencing was carried out in roughly 23 treated patients wherever samples were available. Prior to enrollment, standard therapy consisting of radiotherapy alone, temozolomide alone, or radiochemotherapy with temozolomide had been administered to patients, with the combination being received by most patients. Peripheral blood samples were drawn at six visits, namely V03 (baseline), V05, V07, V10, V12 and V13. The roughly 30 treated patients were approximately 60% male and roughly 40% female, with a mean age of about 38 years. Vaccination was initiated 4-6 weeks after radiotherapy alone, or concurrently with temozolomide cycles in the chemotherapy-containing groups.

The time point label on this specimen signifies: week 23, last vaccination. A 20-mer mutant IDH1 peptide at 300 micrograms in Montanide made up each vaccine dose, which was injected subcutaneously together with topical imiquimod. All donors had newly diagnosed IDH1-mutant astrocytomas of WHO grade 3 or 4 that showed loss of nuclear ATRX. The samples were drawn from NOA16, a multicentre, single-arm, open-label phase I trial in Germany that tested a mutant IDH1 peptide vaccine in humans for the first time. Genomic DNA for TCRB sequencing was isolated from EDTA blood with the DNeasy Blood and Tissue Kit. What the study reported, not specific to this receptor: It was noted by the authors that analyses of patient blood samples could not be reproduced owing to sample limitations. Immune responses induced by the vaccine were seen in over 90% of patients across multiple MHC alleles. Availability determined which PBMC samples were chosen for TCRB deep sequencing. Pseudoprogression appeared unrelated to alterations in the top peripheral T cell clonotypes detected by TCRB sequencing.

The CDR3 has 17 amino acids, counting the end cysteine and phenylalanine. Just the 51-base CDR3 DNA is kept, in frame starting at base 1. Looking up the germline V gene (reference sequence) yields CDR1 LNHDA and CDR2 SQIVND. Ends trimmed: V by 5 bases, J by 2 bases; bases unmatched to a gene: 9. This clone was observed once. The specificity of this receptor is unknown. Base quality data are lacking; no much larger clone is found one base away. Libraries were prepared through the immunoSEQ multiplex PCR assay. Rearranged TCR beta chain sequences were amplified using the hsTCRB Kit according to the manufacturer's protocol. TCRB libraries were sequenced on an Illumina MiSeq. For the original study's pipeline: The kit vendor's proprietary platform handled demultiplexing, trimming and gene mapping. As stored in TCRdb, this immuneACCESS dataset retains in-frame rearrangements with V and J assigned. A fraction of the clones does not appear; measured against another copy, unresolved V genes explain less than half of the discrepancy, and the remainder lacks a known reason. V and J calls plus clone size are reproduced from that table; the DNA served to infer D and trimming. The sample table contains 50,000 to 70,000 clones; only one count was recorded for about 87% of them. 13% of the sample belongs to the ten largest clones.

In this chain, TRBV19 is recombined with TRBJ2-6; a stretch of 7 junction bases matches TRBD1. The receptor was isolated from a man younger than 35 with glioma. Material: PBMCs, obtained from a glioma patient whose treatment included an IDH1 peptide vaccine. The nucleotide sequence is given as TGTGCCAGTAGTTGGACAGGCCCTGCCGCTGGGGCCAACGTCCTGACTTTC. This is translated as CASSWTGPAAGANVLTF.